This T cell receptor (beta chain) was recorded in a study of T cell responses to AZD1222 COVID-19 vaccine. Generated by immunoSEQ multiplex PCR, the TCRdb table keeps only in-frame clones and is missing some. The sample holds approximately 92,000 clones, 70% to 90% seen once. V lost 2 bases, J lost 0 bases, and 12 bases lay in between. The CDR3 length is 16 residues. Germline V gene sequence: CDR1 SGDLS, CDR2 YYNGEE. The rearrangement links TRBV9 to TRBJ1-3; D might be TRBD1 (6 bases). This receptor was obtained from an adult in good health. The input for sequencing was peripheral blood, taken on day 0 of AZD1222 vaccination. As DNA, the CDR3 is TGTGCCAGCAGCGTCCCAGGGGACCTCTCTGGAAACACCATATATTTT. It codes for CASSVPGDLSGNTIYF.